Each of the 21 T cell receptor beta chains below was sequenced from the same sample in a study of cytomegalovirus exposure and HLA in healthy donors. PCR amplification relied on 60 Vbeta primers (plus 13 Jbeta primers). Assay used: immunoSEQ multiplex PCR; TCRdb lists only in-frame clones, some missing. The sample lists 200,000 to 250,000 clones; roughly 90% were seen once. Sequenced: PBMCs. These receptors were obtained from a woman aged 18-29 years in good health and CMV-seronegative.

The chain recombines TRBV10-3 with TRBJ1-1; TRBD1 is a possible D gene (5 bases). Germline CDR1 and CDR2: ENHRY and SYGVKD. The CDR3 contains 14 residues. V was shortened by 6 bases and J by 4 bases, with 15 bases between the two germline ends. CDR3 in DNA: TGTGCCATCAGCAAGACAGTTCCTCCCACTGAAGCTTTCTTT. It yields the protein CAISKTVPPTEAFF.

The chain recombines TRBV4-2 with TRBJ2-2; 8 nucleotides line up with TRBD1. Trimming cost V 0 bases and J 0 bases; bases outside gene matches: 3. The length of the CDR3 is 17 residues. Germline CDR1 LGHNA, CDR2 YNFKEQ. The DNA of the CDR3 is TGTGCCAGCAGCCAAGATTCGGACAGGGCGAACACCGGGGAGCTGTTTTTT. Its translation: CASSQDSDRANTGELFF.

This clone was observed once. The rearrangement links TRBV7-8 to TRBJ2-5; D perhaps matches TRBD1 (5 bases). V lost 4 bases and J lost 5, with 17 bases in between. The germline CDR1 and CDR2 sequences are SGHVS and FQNEAQ. This CDR3 comprises 15 residues. CDR3 DNA sequence: TGTGCCAGCAGCTCCAATGGTGGGGCCGAGGAGACCCAGTACTTC. Amino acid sequence: CASSSNGGAEETQYF.

The rearrangement joins TRBV5-1 to TRBJ2-2, with 10 bases matching TRBD1. CDR1 is SGHRS and CDR2 is YFSETQ in the germline V gene. The CDR3 is 14 amino acids. The junction had 4 bases not matched to a gene; V was cut back by 4 bases and J by 7 bases. In DNA, the CDR3 is TGCGCCAGCAGCCGCGGGACAGGGGTCGGGGAGCTGTTTTTT. Amino acid sequence: CASSRGTGVGELFF.

The chain joins TRBV5-5 to TRBJ2-5, with 10 bases fitting TRBD1. CDR1 is SGHKS, CDR2 YYEKEE, per germline (reference sequence). The CDR3 consists of 16 residues. V shed 2 bases and J 1 base; nucleotides not matched to a gene: 5. Written as DNA, the CDR3 is TGTGCCAGCAGCTTACCGGGACAGGGGACCCAAGAGACCCAGTACTTC. Protein sequence: CASSLPGQGTQETQYF. The variable domain in full, completed from reference TRBV5-5 and TRBJ2-5, reads DAGVTQSPTHLIKTRGQQVTLRCSPISGHKSVSWYQQVLGQGPQFIFQYYEKEERGRGNFPDRFSARQFPNYSSELNVNALLLGDSALYLCASSLPGQGTQETQYFGPGTRLLVL.

This clone is a singleton in its sample. The chain joins TRBV5-6 to TRBJ1-1; 7 bases line up with TRBD1. The CDR3 sequence is 15 residues long. Germline V lookup: CDR1 SGHDT, CDR2 YYEEEE. With V trimmed by 3 bases and J by 2 bases, 7 bases remained unmatched. Here the CDR3 reads CASSSGTESNTEAFF. CDR3 coding DNA: TGTGCCAGCAGCTCCGGGACAGAATCAAACACTGAAGCTTTCTTT. Based on the CDR3 plus reference TRBV5-6 and TRBJ1-1, the full variable domain is DAGVTQSPTHLIKTRGQQVTLRCSPKSGHDTVSWYQQALGQGPQFIFQYYEEEERQRGNFPDRFSGHQFPNYSSELNVNALLLGDSALYLCASSSGTESNTEAFFGQGTRLTVV.

The chain couples TRBV6-6 to TRBJ1-5; D gene uncertain. Germline CDR1 reads MNHNY; CDR2 reads SVGAGI (reference sequence). This CDR3 spans 12 amino acids. V shed 11 bases and J shed 2 bases, with 10 bases lying between them. The CDR3 spells CASRDGNQPQHF. DNA for the CDR3: TGTGCCTCCCGAGATGGCAATCAGCCCCAGCATTTT.

J is TRBJ1-2 and V is TRBV19; possibly TRBD1 for D (6 bases). V was cut by 5 bases and J by 4 bases, with 14 bases left in between. Germline assignment: CDR1 LNHDA and CDR2 SQIVND (reference sequence). This CDR3 is 14 amino acids long. CDR3 DNA: TGTGCCAGTAGTCAAGGACAGTACCTCTATGGCTACACCTTC. Encoded protein: CASSQGQYLYGYTF.

The chain links TRBV27 to TRBJ1-5; TRBD1 matches at 10 bases. Germline loops: CDR1 MNHEY, CDR2 SMNVEV (reference sequence). After removal of 2 bases from V and 8 bases from J, the junction contained 6 bases not matched to a gene. The CDR3 is made up of 15 amino acids. CDR3 sequence reads: CASSLGTGAVEPQHF. CDR3 nucleotides: TGTGCCAGCAGTTTAGGGACAGGGGCGGTTGAGCCCCAGCATTTT.

The chain joins TRBV29-1 to TRBJ2-4; 8 nucleotides line up with TRBD1. In germline, CDR1 is SQVTM, CDR2 ANQGSEA. The CDR3 extends over 16 amino acids. V lost 4 bases, J lost 1 base, and 9 bases stayed unmatched. In nucleotides, the CDR3 is TGCAGCGTTGTTGACCAGGGGGCGCCTGCCAAAAACATTCAGTACTTC. This encodes CSVVDQGAPAKNIQYF. The whole variable domain, filled in from reference TRBV29-1 and TRBJ2-4, reads SAVISQKPSRDICQRGTSLTIQCQVDSQVTMMFWYRQQPGQSLTLIATANQGSEATYESGFVIDKFPISRPNLTFSTLTVSNMSPEDSSIYLCSVVDQGAPAKNIQYFGAGTRLSVL.

The chain uses TRBV7-2 and TRBJ1-1, with D maybe TRBD1 (5 bases). The germline gives CDR1 SGHTA, CDR2 FQGNSA. The CDR3 runs 13 residues. The germline V and J ends were trimmed by 8 bases and 3 bases, with 13 bases remaining between them. CDR3: CASYQTRDTEAFF. The CDR3 DNA follows: TGTGCCAGCTACCAAACCAGGGACACTGAAGCTTTCTTT.

The rearrangement links TRBV5-1 to TRBJ2-1; maybe TRBD2 (5 bases). Germline V gene sequence: CDR1 SGHRS, CDR2 YFSETQ. The germline V and J ends were trimmed by 7 bases and 4 bases, with 9 bases remaining between them. The CDR3 spans 12 residues. CDR3 protein: CASGRRYNEQFF. The CDR3 bases are TGCGCCAGCGGACGGAGGTACAATGAGCAGTTCTTC.

The V gene is TRBV27, the J gene TRBJ2-1, with a weak D call TRBD2 (7 bases). V shed 8 bases and J shed 5 bases, with 13 bases lying between them. CDR3 length: 13 residues. Germline V gives CDR1 MNHEY, CDR2 SMNVEV (reference sequence). CDR3 residues: CASSRGAHNEQFF. CDR3 in DNA: TGTGCCAGCTCCCGGGGGGCGCACAATGAGCAGTTCTTC.

The V and J genes are TRBV27 and TRBJ2-7; weak D call: TRBD1 (6 bases). The germline V gene has CDR1 MNHEY and CDR2 SMNVEV (reference sequence). The V and J ends lost 2 bases and 6 bases respectively, with 14 bases between them. The CDR3 length is 14 residues. In DNA, the CDR3 is TGTGCCAGCAGTTTAATGGGGGCAAGAGGCGAGCAGTACTTC. The encoded protein is CASSLMGARGEQYF.

Judged by abundance, this clone is medium-sized (0.01 to 0.1%). The V and J genes are TRBV11-2 and TRBJ2-2; D is ambiguous. The CDR3 totals 11 residues. The V gene's germline CDR1 is SGHAT and CDR2 FQNNGV. Trimming removed 6 bases from V and 5 bases from J, with 4 bases in between. CDR3 coding DNA: TGTGCCAGCAGACTAACCGGGGAGCTGTTTTTT. Protein: CASRLTGELFF.

The V call is TRBV7-6, the J call TRBJ2-5, with TRBD1 identical over 10 bases. The CDR3 consists of 16 residues. Trimming took 1 base from V and 7 from J; bases not matched to a gene: 9. The V gene's germline CDR1 is SGHVS and CDR2 FNYEAQ. CDR3 DNA: TGTGCCAGCAGCTTAGATGGACAGGGGGTAGTTGGGACCCAGTACTTC. It is translated as CASSLDGQGVVGTQYF.

The chain uses TRBV11-2 and TRBJ2-5; 7 positions match TRBD2. Germline V gene lookup returns CDR1 SGHAT and CDR2 FQNNGV. V lost 2 bases, J lost 0 bases, and 15 bases stayed unmatched. The CDR3 length is 19 residues. The CDR3 loop is CASSLTWRLAGLYQETQYF. Here the CDR3 DNA reads TGTGCCAGCAGCTTAACGTGGAGACTAGCCGGACTTTACCAAGAGACCCAGTACTTC.

The CDR3 loop is CARPPGEASSYEQYF. The CDR3 bases are TGTGCCCGACCCCCGGGGGAGGCTTCCTCCTACGAGCAGTACTTC. The J gene is TRBJ2-5, the V gene TRBV9; D is perhaps TRBD2 (6 bases). The J call is uncertain, as TRBJ2-7 better fits the DNA end. The CDR3 sequence is 15 residues long. Germline V gene sequence: CDR1 SGDLS, CDR2 YYNGEE.

The V gene is TRBV18, the J gene TRBJ2-7; TRBD2 matches at 10 bases. The CDR3 sequence is 17 residues long. The V gene end was trimmed by 3 bases and the J gene end by 5 bases; junction bases not matched to a gene: 13. Per germline, CDR1 KGHSH and CDR2 LQKENI. CDR3 region: CASSPLGSAGGGNEQYF. The CDR3 coding sequence is TGTGCCAGCTCACCGCTCGGATCAGCGGGAGGGGGGAACGAGCAGTACTTC.

This rearrangement joins TRBV7-2 to TRBJ1-1, with a weak D call TRBD1 (6 bases). The CDR3 spans 14 residues. Trimming removed 1 base at V and 3 bases at J, with 9 bases between. The germline V gene encodes CDR1 SGHTA and CDR2 FQGNSA. The CDR3 protein is CASSLEGGDTEAFF. The CDR3, as DNA: TGTGCCAGCAGCTTAGAGGGGGGGGACACTGAAGCTTTCTTT.

DNA of the CDR3: TGTGCCTGGAGTGGTTTGGAGGAGCAGTTCTTC. Translation gives CAWSGLEEQFF. The V and J genes are TRBV30 and TRBJ2-1; unclear D gene. Per germline, CDR1 GTSNPN and CDR2 SVGIG (reference sequence). The CDR3 contains 11 residues. V was trimmed by 1 base and J by 10 bases, leaving 8 bases between them.